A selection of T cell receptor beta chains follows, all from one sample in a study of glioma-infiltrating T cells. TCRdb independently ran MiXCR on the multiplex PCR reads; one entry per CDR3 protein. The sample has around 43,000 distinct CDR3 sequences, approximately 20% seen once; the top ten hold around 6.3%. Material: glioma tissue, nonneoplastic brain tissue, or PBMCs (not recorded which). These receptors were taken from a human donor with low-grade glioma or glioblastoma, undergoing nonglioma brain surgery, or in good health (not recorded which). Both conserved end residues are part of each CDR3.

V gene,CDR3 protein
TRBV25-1,CASSETGQGANSPLHF
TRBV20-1,CSAAGTSGRTLHEQYF
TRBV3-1,CASSPWDRVEDGYTF
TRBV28,CASSFKGFGGYTF
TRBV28,CASRTGGRNYGYTF
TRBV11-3,CASSPHGTKEDTQYF
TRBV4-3,CASSLVRGGEQFF
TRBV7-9,CASSPQGATDTQYF
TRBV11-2,CASSFYGPLSGNTIYF
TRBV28,CASSRGGGYTF
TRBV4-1,CASSPYSFAFGNTEAFF
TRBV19,CASSKQGAPGELFF
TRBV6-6,CASSYSGQEQYF
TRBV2,CASSAGLAGGQETQYF
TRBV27,CASSSRTGKNYEQFF
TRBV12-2,CASRPLDTEAFF
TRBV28,CASSTTFVGAQNTEAFF
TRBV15,CATSRGLTATETQYF
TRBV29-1,CSVDLGSNTQYF
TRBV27,CVSSLGGGYGYAF
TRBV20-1,CSARDTGHTEAFF
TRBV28,CASRTGGGTYGYTF
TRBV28,CASSFLWAVHSNQPQHF
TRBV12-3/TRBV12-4,CASSFNSDTQYF
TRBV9,CASSVAPGQGPYQETQYF
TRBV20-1,CSASWGAGGPGNEQFF
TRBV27,CASSPPRDRASPLHF
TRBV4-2,CASSQGAQPQHF
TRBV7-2,CASSSSRDFAQETQYF
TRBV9,CASSVGWDVQETQYF
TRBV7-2,CASSPNVWREAFF
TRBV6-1,CASSSGSHNEQFF
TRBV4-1,CASSQSILRGLVDEQFF
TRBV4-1,CASSGGYEQYF
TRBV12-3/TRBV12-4,CASRVGTGYAGANVLTF
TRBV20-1,CSAKGADYSNQPQHF
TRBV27,CAGSLEEVRNEQFF
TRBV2,CASRGQGQHNEQFF
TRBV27,CASSPGLQSYNEQFF
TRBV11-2,CASSPGGGLTDTQYF
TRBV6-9,CASSYNWGANVLTF
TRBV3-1,CASSQGGTVPYEQYF
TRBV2,CASSDFRNSPLHF
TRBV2,CASSEAQGQYF
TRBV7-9,CASSLFNEQFF
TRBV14,CASSQEVGRNAFF
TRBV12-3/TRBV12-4,CASSRRQGANEQFF
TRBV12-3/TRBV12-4,CAIFPDVLTF